This TCR beta chain was sequenced in a study of blood T cell repertoires in COVID-19. Germline trimming cut 4 bases from V and 1 base from J; bases unmatched to any gene: 4. The CDR3 runs 15 residues. Germline-derived CDR1 and CDR2 are SGHDT and YYEEEE. Sequencing used immunoSEQ multiplex PCR; TCRdb keeps in-frame clones, though not all of them. The sample includes 360,000 or so clones, over 75% of them seen just once. The clonotype was recovered from a woman aged 25-40 years who had recovered from COVID-19. The sample comprised PBMCs or T cells enriched from blood (not recorded which). The rearrangement uses TRBV5-6 and TRBJ1-1, with 10 bases that match TRBD1. The CDR3 nucleotides read TGTGCCAGCAGCCCTCGGACAGGGGGGAACACTGAAGCTTTCTTT. Encoded protein: CASSPRTGGNTEAFF.